This T cell receptor (beta chain) stems from a study of T cells in Graves' hyperthyroidism and ophthalmopathy. Study background: Prior to any treatment, at the point of initial diagnosis, peripheral blood was collected. Points from the study as a whole: In blood, most of the thyroid clonotypes expanded above 0.001 were also present.

Amplification yielded TCR beta CDR3 regions, with RNA transcripts as the source. TCR CDR3 underwent first-round RT-PCR with the HTBI primer set. A single record per CDR3 protein comes from TCRdb applying MiXCR to the multiplex PCR reads. The sample includes over 700,000 distinct CDR3 sequences, roughly 20% of them seen just once. There are many counts of this clonotype. Antigen specificity is unknown. A sample of blood taken at first hyperthyroidism diagnosis preceded any ophthalmopathy symptoms. The source of the PBMCs was less than 12 ml of fresh peripheral blood. This CDR3 contains 16 residues. CDR1 and CDR2 from the germline V gene are SGHRS and YFSETQ. V was shortened by 1 base and J by 4 bases, with 17 bases between the two germline ends.

The sequence derives from a woman aged 50 to 60 with Graves' hyperthyroidism that later progressed to Graves' ophthalmopathy. Sequenced sample: blood. The V and J genes are TRBV5-1 and TRBJ1-1; D possibly corresponds to TRBD1 (5 bases). The CDR3 DNA sequence: TGCGCCAGCAGCTTGTCCGGGGTAGGGGTGAGCACTGAAGCTTTCTTT. It specifies CASSLSGVGVSTEAFF.